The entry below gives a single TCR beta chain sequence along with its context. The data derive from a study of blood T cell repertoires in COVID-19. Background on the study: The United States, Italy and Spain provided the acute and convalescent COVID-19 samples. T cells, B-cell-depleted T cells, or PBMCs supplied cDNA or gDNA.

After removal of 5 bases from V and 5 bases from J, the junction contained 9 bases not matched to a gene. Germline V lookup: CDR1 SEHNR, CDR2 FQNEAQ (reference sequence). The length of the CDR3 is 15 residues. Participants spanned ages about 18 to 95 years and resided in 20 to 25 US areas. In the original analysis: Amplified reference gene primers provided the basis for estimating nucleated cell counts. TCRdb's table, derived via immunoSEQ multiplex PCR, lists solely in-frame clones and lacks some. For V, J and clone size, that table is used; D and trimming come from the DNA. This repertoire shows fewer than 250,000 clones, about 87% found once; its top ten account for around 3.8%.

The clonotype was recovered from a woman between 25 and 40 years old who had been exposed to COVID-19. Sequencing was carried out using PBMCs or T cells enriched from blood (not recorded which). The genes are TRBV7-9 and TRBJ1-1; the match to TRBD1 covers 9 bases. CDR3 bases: TGTGCCAGCAGCACCCACACGACAGGGGGGACTGAAGCTTTCTTT. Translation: CASSTHTTGGTEAFF.